These 11 T cell receptor beta chains share one sample of origin, sequenced in a study of OX40 agonist ivuxolimab in advanced cancers. This table comes from immunoSEQ multiplex PCR, and its TCRdb copy is limited to in-frame clones, with some not included. The data hold 25,000 to 30,000 clones, with over 90% observed a single time. Specimen: CD4+ or CD8+ T cells sorted from blood, collected in a trial of the OX40 agonist ivuxolimab. These receptors came from an adult with an advanced solid tumor such as melanoma, head and neck, liver or kidney cancer.

V is TRBV7-2 and J is TRBJ2-7; 11 nucleotides agree with TRBD2. Per germline, CDR1 SGHTA and CDR2 FQGNSA. The CDR3 has 15 amino acids. Trimming cost V 4 bases and J 4 bases; bases outside gene matches: 6. CDR3 loop: CASSSSSGRTYEQYF. CDR3 DNA sequence: TGTGCCAGCAGCTCCTCTAGCGGGAGGACGTACGAGCAGTACTTC.

V is TRBV19 and J is TRBJ2-3, with D unresolved. The CDR3 has 11 residues. The germline V gene has CDR1 LNHDA and CDR2 SQIVND (reference sequence). Trimming took 2 bases from V and 3 from J, leaving 0 bases between them. CDR3 DNA sequence: TGTGCCAGTAGTATAACAGATACGCAGTATTTT. Translating it yields CASSITDTQYF.

The chain is built from TRBV6-6 and TRBJ1-4; no clear D gene. Trimming took off 0 bases at V and 8 bases at J, with 10 bases between the two ends. The CDR3 has 14 residues. The V gene's germline CDR1 is MNHNY and CDR2 SVGAGI (reference sequence). The CDR3 spells CASSYSGRGEKLFF. The CDR3 DNA follows: TGTGCCAGCAGTTACTCTGGCCGAGGGGAAAAACTGTTTTTT.

This chain's CDR3 is CASSLSLIQPQHF. The CDR3 region has the DNA TGTGCCAGCAGTTTAAGTTTGATCCAGCCCCAGCATTTT. The chain has TRBV27 and TRBJ1-5, with D hard to call. There are 13 residues in the CDR3. The germline V gene has CDR1 MNHEY and CDR2 SMNVEV (reference sequence). The V end was cut by 2 bases, the J end by 7 bases, with 9 bases between.

The V and J genes are TRBV6-4 and TRBJ1-5; D is unclear. This CDR3 contains 14 residues. The V end lost 4 bases, the J end lost 3 bases, and 10 bases lay between the germline ends. The V gene's germline CDR1 is MRHNA and CDR2 SNTAGT. In DNA form, the CDR3 reads TGTGCCAGCAGTGCCGAGGGAGACAATCAGCCCCAGCATTTT. Its protein product is CASSAEGDNQPQHF.

The rearrangement joins TRBV6-1 to TRBJ2-3; tentative D call: TRBD1 (5 bases). CDR1 is MNHNS, CDR2 SASEGT, per germline. The CDR3 length is 11 residues. The V gene lost 5 bases and the J gene lost 5 bases, with 5 bases spanning the gap. Written as DNA, the CDR3 is TGTGCCAGCAGTACAGGAGATACGCAGTATTTT. Translating gives CASSTGDTQYF.

The chain uses TRBV5-6 and TRBJ2-7; a weak D match, TRBD2 (6 bases). The CDR3 contains 14 residues. Trimming pared 3 bases from V and 3 bases from J, leaving 13 bases between. Germline V gives CDR1 SGHDT, CDR2 YYEEEE. DNA of the CDR3: TGTGCCAGCAGCTGGACGGAGGGTCTCTACGAGCAGTACTTC. Translation gives CASSWTEGLYEQYF. Variable domain in full (rest from reference TRBV5-6 and TRBJ2-7): DAGVTQSPTHLIKTRGQQVTLRCSPKSGHDTVSWYQQALGQGPQFIFQYYEEEERQRGNFPDRFSGHQFPNYSSELNVNALLLGDSALYLCASSWTEGLYEQYFGPGTRLTVT.

V and J are TRBV30 and TRBJ2-1, with D possibly being TRBD2 (6 bases). CDR1 is GTSNPN, CDR2 SVGIG, per germline (reference sequence). The length of the CDR3 is 17 residues. Between the trimmed V and J ends, which lost 0 bases and 7 bases, there was a span of 22 bases. The CDR3: CAWSVIIGGRPSNEQFF. The CDR3, as DNA: TGTGCCTGGAGTGTAATAATTGGGGGGAGGCCGTCAAATGAGCAGTTCTTC.

The rearrangement joins TRBV7-9 to TRBJ2-1, with 9 positions matching TRBD1. Germline lookup yields CDR1 SEHNR and CDR2 FQNEAQ (reference sequence). The CDR3 is 14 residues long. With V trimmed by 2 bases and J by 8 bases, 4 bases remained unmatched. Here the CDR3 reads CASSLKQGAYEQFF. The CDR3 DNA reads TGTGCCAGCAGCTTAAAACAGGGGGCCTATGAGCAGTTCTTC.

This clone came up a few times. This chain links TRBV5-4 with TRBJ1-2, with TRBD1 as a possible D gene (5 bases). Looked up from germline, CDR1 is SGHNT and CDR2 is YYREEE (reference sequence). The CDR3 sequence is 14 residues long. V dropped 1 base and J dropped 2 bases, with 9 bases sitting between them. The CDR3 coding sequence is TGTGCCAGCAGCTTGCGGGGGTCCAACTATGGCTACACCTTC. This gives the protein CASSLRGSNYGYTF.

Only a few counts were recorded for this clone. This sequence joins TRBV11-2 and TRBJ2-3; 12 bases are a match to TRBD2. The CDR3 has 15 residues. The V segment lost 5 bases and the J segment 5 bases; nucleotides outside the gene matches: 5. Germline V gene sequence: CDR1 SGHAT, CDR2 FQNNGV. Written as DNA, the CDR3 is TGTGCCAGCAGCCTAGCGGGAGGGGAGGTAGATACGCAGTATTTT. Protein product: CASSLAGGEVDTQYF. Using reference TRBV11-2 and TRBJ2-3 for the parts outside the CDR3, the full variable domain is EAGVAQSPRYKIIEKRQSVAFWCNPISGHATLYWYQQILGQGPKLLIQFQNNGVVDDSQLPKDRFSAERLKGVDSTLKIQPAKLEDSAVYLCASSLAGGEVDTQYFGPGTRLTVL.